This TCR beta chain derives from a study of cytotoxic CD8 clonotypes in ibrutinib-treated CLL. The CDR3 is 14 residues long. CDR1 is SGHNT and CDR2 is YYREEE in the germline V gene (reference sequence). V was cut by 0 bases and J by 4 bases, with 11 bases left in between. The assay was immunoSEQ multiplex PCR, and TCRdb's table has in-frame clones only and misses some. The sample records around 200,000 clones, 70% to 75% being singletons. Source: PBMCs, taken after 12 months of ibrutinib treatment. This sequence joins TRBV5-4 and TRBJ2-7; unclear D gene. The receptor comes from a human donor with chronic lymphocytic leukemia. The CDR3 here is CASSLEISKYEQYF. The CDR3 DNA sequence: TGTGCCAGCAGCTTGGAGATTAGCAAGTACGAGCAGTACTTC.